This TCR beta chain is from a study of shared clonotypes between healthy human individuals. Overall study findings and caveats: Some clonotypes were shared by all four sorted-subset donors, while others were not shared. The non-shared ones had lower generation probabilities than the shared ones.

CDR3 size: 15 residues. Trimming cost V 3 bases and J 2 bases, with 14 bases left between them. The germline gives CDR1 SGHAT, CDR2 FQNNGV. Of note for this clone: Its antigen remains unknown.

The authors distributed each subset's genomic DNA evenly over several immunoSEQ plates. Method: immunoSEQ multiplex PCR; TCRdb's copy keeps in-frame clones and lacks some. The table records 2.5 million or so clones, roughly nine tenths of them present only once. Material: naive CD4+ T cells sorted from blood. Subset indicated: CD45RA+ positively selected. This rearrangement joins TRBV11-2 to TRBJ2-7; D unresolved. The receptor was isolated from a man aged 18 to 29 in good health. The DNA of the CDR3 is TGTGCCAGCAGCTTGTTGTCGGGCCTCCCCTACGAGCAGTACTTC. Translating it yields CASSLLSGLPYEQYF.